This T cell receptor (beta chain) was sequenced in a study of vaccination and CD4 T cells after COVID-19. Across the whole study: The convalescent population consisted of six males and four females, two of whom were of Hispanic ethnicity.

Cultured CD4+ T-cell DNA underwent Oncomine TCR Beta short-read sequencing. TCRdb reprocessed the PCR reads via MiXCR and lists one record per CDR3 protein. The sample consists of 15,000 to 20,000 distinct CDR3 sequences, 65% to 80% of them appearing once. As regards this clonotype: Its antigen is currently unknown.

Treatment denoted: roughly ten-day PBMC culture with coronavirus spike peptide pools or control peptides (ViraFEST assay). The receptor was isolated from a human donor who had recovered from COVID-19. The sample was CD4+ T cells from blood, cultured in vitro.

The CDR3 region is CASRRSSGIGNEQFF. CDR3 bases: TGTGCCAGCAGGAGAAGTAGCGGGATCGGCAATGAGCAGTTCTTC. V gene TRBV11-2 combines with J gene TRBJ2-1; 8 bases fit TRBD2. V gave up 6 bases and J gave up 6 bases; unmatched junction bases: 10. The CDR3 spans 15 residues. Germline V gene sequence: CDR1 SGHAT, CDR2 FQNNGV. The complete variable domain, with remaining parts taken from reference TRBV11-2 and TRBJ2-1, reads EAGVAQSPRYKIIEKRQSVAFWCNPISGHATLYWYQQILGQGPKLLIQFQNNGVVDDSQLPKDRFSAERLKGVDSTLKIQPAKLEDSAVYLCASRRSSGIGNEQFFGPGTRLTVL.